The 17 T cell receptor beta chains below all came from one sample that was sequenced in a study of T-cell reconstitution after alpha-beta-depleted transplantation in children. A TCRbeta library incorporating unique molecular identifiers was prepared. MiXCR was run by TCRdb on the PCR reads, yielding one entry per CDR3 protein. In the table there are fewer than 550,000 distinct CDR3 sequences, about 11% of which are singletons. Sequenced material: PBMCs, taken before TCRalphabeta/CD19-depleted stem cell transplant. Source of these receptors: a child aged 2 to 10 with inherited bone marrow failure, due to receive a stem cell transplant.

The sample holds many counts of this clonotype. Here the CDR3 reads CSARALPGTGDTDTQYF. As DNA, the CDR3 is TGCAGTGCTAGAGCCTTACCCGGGACAGGGGACACAGATACGCAGTATTTT. The chain carries TRBV20-1 and TRBJ2-3; 10 bases align to TRBD1. The V and J ends lost 1 base and 2 bases, in that order; junction bases with no gene match: 9. The CDR3 spans 17 residues. Germline CDR1 and CDR2: DFQATT and SNEGSKA (reference sequence).

This clonotype occurred a few times. The rearrangement joins TRBV27 to TRBJ1-1, with D tentatively TRBD1 (5 bases). V dropped 0 bases and J dropped 2 bases, with 10 bases sitting between them. The CDR3 runs to 15 residues. Germline V lookup: CDR1 MNHEY, CDR2 SMNVEV (reference sequence). In DNA, the CDR3 is TGTGCCAGCAGTTTATCTGGGACGACAAACACTGAAGCTTTCTTT. Protein sequence: CASSLSGTTNTEAFF.

By proportion, this clonotype is medium-sized. DNA of the CDR3: TGCGCCAGCAGCTTCGGGGACTCGGGGGAGACCCAGTACTTC. The encoded protein is CASSFGDSGETQYF. The J gene is TRBJ2-5, the V gene TRBV5-1; D is perhaps TRBD2 (6 bases). The CDR3 has 14 residues. Germline values: CDR1 SGHRS, CDR2 YFSETQ. The V end was cut by 2 bases, the J end by 5 bases, with 13 bases between. The full variable domain, rest sourced from reference TRBV5-1 and TRBJ2-5, is KAGVTQTPRYLIKTRGQQVTLSCSPISGHRSVSWYQQTPGQGLQFLFEYFSETQRNKGNFPGRFSGRQFSNSRSEMNVSTLELGDSALYLCASSFGDSGETQYFGPGTRLLVL.

The chain links TRBV5-6 to TRBJ2-3; 7 bases map to TRBD1. Trimming cost V 0 bases and J 8 bases; bases outside gene matches: 9. The length of the CDR3 is 15 residues. Germline CDR1 SGHDT, CDR2 YYEEEE. The CDR3 DNA sequence: TGTGCCAGCAGCTTGGAGGTGAGGGGGCGCGTTACGCAGTATTTT. This codes for CASSLEVRGRVTQYF.

This clonotype was recorded many times. This chain links TRBV28 with TRBJ2-7; D possibly corresponds to TRBD1 (6 bases). Trimming shortened V by 1 base and J by 6 bases, and 7 bases separated the two germline ends. The CDR3 runs to 12 residues. Germline V CDR1 and CDR2: MDHEN, SYDVKM. The chain's CDR3 is CASSLSGAEQYF. DNA of the CDR3: TGTGCCAGCAGTTTATCAGGGGCCGAGCAGTACTTC.

Many counts were recorded for this clonotype. The V call is TRBV27, the J call TRBJ2-1; D unresolved. The CDR3 contains 12 residues. Trimming pared 6 bases from V and 11 bases from J, leaving 14 bases between. Germline CDR1 is MNHEY and CDR2 is SMNVEV (reference sequence). As DNA, the CDR3 is TGTGCCAGCAGGATGAGCGCACAAAAGCAGTTCTTC. This translates into CASRMSAQKQFF.

CDR3 DNA: TGTGCCAGCAGTTACGCACAGGGGGTCATCAACACCGGGGAGCTGTTTTTT. Its protein is CASSYAQGVINTGELFF. The chain has TRBV6-5 and TRBJ2-2; 8 bases map to TRBD1. The germline CDR1 and CDR2 sequences are MNHEY and SVGAGI. The CDR3 consists of 17 residues. V lost 2 bases to trimming and J lost 2 bases; unmatched junction nucleotides: 7.

Ten or more counts support this clonotype. This chain joins TRBV25-1 and TRBJ2-7; D not resolved. Germline V gene sequence: CDR1 MGHDK, CDR2 SYGVNS. The CDR3 has 13 amino acids. V was shortened by 3 bases and J by 3 bases, with 9 bases between the two germline ends. The CDR3 region has the DNA TGTGCCAGCAGTGACCTTGGTGACTACGAGCAGTACTTC. This encodes CASSDLGDYEQYF.

A few counts support this clonotype. The V and J genes are TRBV9 and TRBJ2-5; TRBD1 might be the D (5 bases). Trimming cost V 3 bases and J 2 bases, with 11 bases left between them. This CDR3 is 14 amino acids long. Germline V gives CDR1 SGDLS, CDR2 YYNGEE. The CDR3 DNA sequence: TGTGCCAGCAGCGAGGGGTCGTTGCAAGAGACCCAGTACTTC. Amino acid sequence: CASSEGSLQETQYF.

The genes are TRBV5-4 and TRBJ2-7; D remains ambiguous. Germline values: CDR1 SGHNT, CDR2 YYREEE (reference sequence). The V and J ends lost 0 bases and 3 bases respectively, with 7 bases between them. The length of the CDR3 is 13 residues. Here the CDR3 DNA reads TGTGCCAGCAGCTTGGATCTGATCTACGAGCAGTACTTC. This encodes CASSLDLIYEQYF.

The chain carries TRBV6-5 and TRBJ2-1; possibly TRBD1 for D (6 bases). The CDR3 is 17 residues long. The ends were cut back, 2 bases at V and 5 bases at J, with 19 bases in the middle. Germline V gene lookup returns CDR1 MNHEY and CDR2 SVGAGI. Here the CDR3 reads CASSYPEQGWYDNEQFF. The CDR3 nucleotides are TGTGCCAGCAGTTACCCGGAACAGGGATGGTACGACAATGAGCAGTTCTTC.

This clonotype was seen repeatedly, ten times or more. The rearrangement links TRBV12-3 or TRBV12-4 to TRBJ1-5, with 7 bases aligning to TRBD1. The CDR3 has 14 residues. With 6 bases clipped from V and 5 bases from J, the junction kept 7 bases outside the gene matches. CDR3 sequence: CASSPGQRYQPQHF. The DNA of the CDR3 is TGTGCCAGCAGCCCGGGACAGCGATATCAGCCCCAGCATTTT.

At least ten counts were recorded for this clonotype. The chain links TRBV6-1 to TRBJ1-3; 7 bases are a match to TRBD1. Germline V gives CDR1 MNHNS, CDR2 SASEGT. With 5 bases clipped from V and 4 bases from J, the junction kept 2 bases outside the gene matches. The length of the CDR3 is 13 residues. The CDR3 is CASSRGQGNTIYF. The CDR3 region has the DNA TGTGCCAGCAGTCGGGGACAGGGAAACACCATATATTTT.

This clonotype was recorded at least ten times. The chain couples TRBV6-1 to TRBJ2-7; D possibly corresponds to TRBD1 (5 bases). There are 14 residues in the CDR3. Germline assignment: CDR1 MNHNS and CDR2 SASEGT. V gave up 8 bases and J gave up 7 bases, with 21 bases separating them. The CDR3 protein is CASALDSYPREQYF. In nucleotides, the CDR3 is TGTGCCAGCGCCCTCGACAGCTACCCGCGGGAGCAGTACTTC.

V and J are TRBV18 and TRBJ2-5, with 10 bases identical to TRBD1. Per germline, CDR1 KGHSH and CDR2 LQKENI. This CDR3 comprises 16 residues. Trimming removed 3 bases from V and 5 bases from J; junction bases left unmatched: 9. CDR3 coding DNA: TGTGCCAGCTCACCGATAACCGGACAGGGGGGCGAGACCCAGTACTTC. Translation: CASSPITGQGGETQYF.

In this sample, this clonotype turned up many times. The V and J genes are TRBV10-3 and TRBJ2-7; 9 bases line up with TRBD1. The CDR3 is made up of 15 amino acids. Germline loops: CDR1 ENHRY, CDR2 SYGVKD. J lost 3 bases, V lost 6 bases, and 9 bases had no gene match. CDR3 DNA sequence: TGTGCCATCAGGGGGACCGGGACAGGGATCTACGAGCAGTACTTC. The encoded protein is CAIRGTGTGIYEQYF.

This clonotype occurred many times. The DNA of the CDR3 is TGCGCCAGCAGCCAAGAAGCCCCCGGGGTGGATAATTCACCCCTCCACTTT. Protein sequence: CASSQEAPGVDNSPLHF. The V and J genes are TRBV4-3 and TRBJ1-6; unclear D gene. The CDR3 loop spans 17 amino acids. V was cut by 0 bases and J by 5 bases, with 14 bases left in between. CDR1 and CDR2 from the germline V gene are LGHNA and YSLEER.